One and the same sample provided the 24 T cell receptor beta chains below, sequenced in a study of cytomegalovirus exposure and HLA in healthy donors. PCR employed 60 Vbeta and 13 Jbeta primers. Here immunoSEQ multiplex PCR was the method, and the copy in TCRdb shows in-frame clones only, minus some. The sample includes some 130,000 clones, 65% to 90% of them seen just once. Specimen: PBMCs. Every receptor here comes from a girl between 2 and 10 years old in good health and CMV-seronegative.

There are a few counts of this clone. The V call is TRBV2, the J call TRBJ1-5; TRBD1 might be the D (5 bases). The V gene's germline CDR1 is SNHLY and CDR2 FYNNEI. This CDR3 region has 17 residues. Between the trimmed V and J ends, which lost 8 bases and 4 bases, there was a span of 24 bases. Here the CDR3 reads CASPRQIAPSRNQPQHF. CDR3 DNA: TGTGCCAGCCCTCGACAGATTGCCCCGTCGAGGAATCAGCCCCAGCATTTT.

V and J are TRBV5-1 and TRBJ1-5; D might be TRBD1 (6 bases). Per germline, CDR1 SGHRS and CDR2 YFSETQ. The CDR3 sequence is 18 residues long. Trimming took off 3 bases at V and 0 bases at J, with 19 bases between the two ends. The CDR3 spells CASSSPGHQEYSNQPQHF. The CDR3 bases are TGCGCCAGCAGCTCTCCGGGACATCAAGAGTATAGCAATCAGCCCCAGCATTTT.

V and J are TRBV19 and TRBJ2-1; no clear D. Germline V gene lookup returns CDR1 LNHDA and CDR2 SQIVND (reference sequence). V dropped 7 bases and J dropped 1 base, with 11 bases sitting between them. The CDR3 has 14 amino acids. CDR3 in amino acids: CASNDIPSYNEQFF. The DNA for the CDR3 is TGTGCCAGTAACGACATTCCATCCTACAATGAGCAGTTCTTC.

This clone turned up a few times. This chain joins TRBV7-2 and TRBJ2-7, with TRBD2 matching 14 bases. J was trimmed by 4 bases and V by 1 base; bases with no gene match: 3. CDR1 and CDR2 (germline): SGHTA, FQGNSA. The CDR3 has 16 amino acids. The DNA for the CDR3 is TGTGCCAGCAGCTTAGGCGGGACTAGCGGGAGATACGAGCAGTACTTC. It translates to CASSLGGTSGRYEQYF.

V is TRBV7-2 and J is TRBJ1-2, with a possible D match to TRBD1 (5 bases). Germline CDR1 SGHTA, CDR2 FQGNSA. V was shortened by 5 bases and J by 4 bases, with 20 bases between the two germline ends. CDR3 length: 16 amino acids. DNA of the CDR3: TGTGCCAGCAGCCCCGAGGATGCCAGGGTTTCCTATGGCTACACCTTC. The encoded protein is CASSPEDARVSYGYTF.

This sequence joins TRBV28 and TRBJ1-3, with D unclear. The V gene lost 7 bases and the J gene lost 0 bases, with 13 bases spanning the gap. CDR1 is MDHEN, CDR2 SYDVKM, per germline. This CDR3 has 15 residues. The CDR3 is CASTWEPFSGNTIYF. The CDR3 coding sequence is TGTGCCAGCACCTGGGAGCCTTTCTCTGGAAACACCATATATTTT.

The V gene is TRBV6-6, the J gene TRBJ2-3; no reliable D call. The CDR3 has 12 residues. Germline-derived CDR1 and CDR2 are MNHNY and SVGAGI (reference sequence). V was clipped by 4 bases and J by 1 base, with 3 bases between them. CDR3 region: CASSSGTDTQYF. DNA for the CDR3: TGTGCCAGCAGTTCTGGCACAGATACGCAGTATTTT.

The chain is built from TRBV7-9 and TRBJ2-1, with D unclear. Germline CDR1 and CDR2: SEHNR and FQNEAQ (reference sequence). The CDR3 loop spans 16 amino acids. V lost 3 bases and J 0 bases, leaving 12 bases between the germline ends. The CDR3 nucleotides are TGTGCCAGCAGCTTTTTGTACACCTCCTCCTACAATGAGCAGTTCTTC. It yields the protein CASSFLYTSSYNEQFF.

The J gene is TRBJ1-1, the V gene TRBV18; D gene ambiguous. The CDR3 has 13 amino acids. Trimming removed 3 bases at V and 7 bases at J, with 12 bases between. The germline V gene has CDR1 KGHSH and CDR2 LQKENI. In nucleotides, the CDR3 is TGTGCCAGCTCACCCATTAGCGACGTTGAAGCTTTCTTT. The encoded protein is CASSPISDVEAFF.

The CDR3 DNA sequence: TGCGCCAGCAGTCTCCAGGGGGCCTACGAGCAGTACTTC. Its protein is CASSLQGAYEQYF. This chain uses TRBV4-1 with TRBJ2-7; 7 nucleotides align to TRBD1. J was trimmed by 2 bases and V by 6 bases; bases with no gene match: 4. CDR1 MGHRA and CDR2 YSYEKL come from the germline V gene. The CDR3 has 13 amino acids.

This chain joins TRBV27 and TRBJ1-5; TRBD1 matches at 7 bases. The length of the CDR3 is 16 residues. Unmatched junction bases numbered 2, after V lost 0 bases and J lost 0 bases. The germline V gene has CDR1 MNHEY and CDR2 SMNVEV (reference sequence). The CDR3 loop is CASSLSGQNSNQPQHF. The DNA for the CDR3 is TGTGCCAGCAGTTTATCGGGACAGAATAGCAATCAGCCCCAGCATTTT.

The rearrangement joins TRBV10-2 to TRBJ2-7; 11 bases fit TRBD2. Germline trimming cut 8 bases from V and 4 bases from J; bases unmatched to any gene: 4. CDR3 length: 13 amino acids. Germline V lookup: CDR1 WSHSY, CDR2 SAAADI. The CDR3 region is CASGGLADYEQYF. CDR3 bases: TGCGCCAGCGGGGGACTAGCGGATTACGAGCAGTACTTC.

This clone occurred a few times. The chain carries TRBV7-2 and TRBJ1-1; possibly TRBD1 for D (6 bases). V was trimmed by 9 bases and J by 2 bases, leaving 19 bases between them. The CDR3 loop spans 15 amino acids. Germline lookup yields CDR1 SGHTA and CDR2 FQGNSA. The CDR3, as DNA: TGTGCCAGTCAAAACAGGGCAGGGAGAAACACTGAAGCTTTCTTT. It yields the protein CASQNRAGRNTEAFF.

Turning to this clone: Sequence at one end of the junction differs from germline and may be a read error. The V gene is TRBV2, the J gene TRBJ1-6; 7 bases are a match to TRBD1. CDR3 length equals 15 residues. Germline CDR1 reads SNHLY; CDR2 reads FYNNEI. The CDR3 sequence is CASIKGGQNKSPLHF. Written as DNA, the CDR3 is TGTGCCAGCATCAAAGGGGGACAGAATAAATCACCCCTCCACTTT.

This rearrangement joins TRBV10-2 to TRBJ2-7, with 11 bases matching TRBD1. Per germline, CDR1 WSHSY and CDR2 SAAADI. The V segment lost 4 bases and the J segment 2 bases; nucleotides outside the gene matches: 10. The CDR3 extends over 17 amino acids. CDR3 sequence reads: CASSAGTGGKSPYEQYF. The CDR3 DNA follows: TGCGCCAGCAGTGCCGGGACAGGGGGGAAGTCACCCTACGAGCAGTACTTC.

The J gene is TRBJ2-2, the V gene TRBV30; 9 bases are shared with TRBD2. This CDR3 is built from 15 residues. Germline CDR1 is GTSNPN and CDR2 is SVGIG (reference sequence). Germline trimming cut 4 bases from V and 2 bases from J; bases unmatched to any gene: 5. The CDR3 reads CAWTRRGGNTGELFF. The CDR3 nucleotides are TGTGCCTGGACCCGGCGGGGGGGCAACACCGGGGAGCTGTTTTTT. The full variable domain, in which reference TRBV30 and TRBJ2-2 provide the parts outside the CDR3, is SQTIHQWPATLVQPVGSPLSLECTVEGTSNPNLYWYRQAAGRGLQLLFYSVGIGQISSEVPQNLSASRPQDRQFILSSKKLLLSDSGFYLCAWTRRGGNTGELFFGEGSRLTVL.

This clone was counted a few times. The chain has TRBV6-1 and TRBJ2-7; 9 bases align to TRBD2. The CDR3 runs 16 residues. With V trimmed by 0 bases and J by 4 bases, 7 bases remained unmatched. Germline CDR1 MNHNS, CDR2 SASEGT. The CDR3, as DNA: TGTGCCAGCAGTGAAGCGCTGGCTAGCGGGAAGTACGAGCAGTACTTC. This translates into CASSEALASGKYEQYF.

The gene calls are TRBV7-9 and TRBJ2-3; D may be TRBD1 (6 bases). The CDR3 contains 14 residues. The germline CDR1 and CDR2 sequences are SEHNR and FQNEAQ (reference sequence). Trimming pared 5 bases from V and 2 bases from J, leaving 11 bases between. For the CDR3, the DNA is TGTGCCAGCAGCCAACGGGACATCACAGATACGCAGTATTTT. It codes for CASSQRDITDTQYF.

This chain connects TRBV28 to TRBJ1-2; no firm D call. The germline V and J ends were trimmed by 7 bases and 2 bases, with 11 bases remaining between them. Germline V gene data show CDR1 as MDHEN and CDR2 as SYDVKM. CDR3 length: 13 amino acids. CDR3 loop: CASTQFQNYGYTF. The CDR3 nucleotides are TGTGCCAGCACCCAATTCCAAAACTATGGCTACACCTTC.

The chain combines TRBV15 with TRBJ2-7; D possibly corresponds to TRBD2 (6 bases). V lost 1 base to trimming and J lost 6 bases, with 16 bases between them. There are 15 residues in the CDR3. Germline CDR1 LNHNV, CDR2 YYDKDF (reference sequence). The CDR3 spells CATSRGRGVEGEQYF. DNA for the CDR3: TGTGCCACCAGCAGAGGGCGCGGGGTAGAAGGCGAGCAGTACTTC.

The rearrangement links TRBV28 to TRBJ2-7, with 9 bases matching TRBD1. The V segment lost 3 bases and the J segment 6 bases; nucleotides outside the gene matches: 3. CDR1 and CDR2 (germline): MDHEN, SYDVKM. The length of the CDR3 is 13 residues. CDR3 amino acids: CASSLWDRAEQYF. CDR3 nucleotide sequence: TGTGCCAGCAGTTTGTGGGACAGGGCCGAGCAGTACTTC.

The chain has TRBV19 and TRBJ1-1; 7 bases match TRBD1. Germline V gene data show CDR1 as LNHDA and CDR2 as SQIVND (reference sequence). With V trimmed by 6 bases and J by 5 bases, 9 bases remained unmatched. The CDR3 sequence is 14 residues long. CDR3 DNA sequence: TGTGCCAGTAGCCCGGAGGGGGCGCGGACTGAAGCTTTCTTT. It codes for CASSPEGARTEAFF.

The V gene is TRBV28, the J gene TRBJ2-1; the match to TRBD2 covers 7 bases. Germline V gene lookup returns CDR1 MDHEN and CDR2 SYDVKM. The CDR3 covers 16 residues. V lost 3 bases to trimming and J lost 5 bases; unmatched junction nucleotides: 10. The DNA of the CDR3 is TGTGCCAGCAGTTTTGGTGCCCAGCGGGATAACAATGAGCAGTTCTTC. Its translation: CASSFGAQRDNNEQFF.

The V call is TRBV4-3, the J call TRBJ2-6, with 7 bases aligning to TRBD1. Germline V gene sequence: CDR1 LGHNA, CDR2 YSLEER. V shed 4 bases and J 0 bases; nucleotides not matched to a gene: 9. The CDR3 extends over 18 amino acids. The CDR3 is CASSLDRAHLSGANVLTF. The DNA of the CDR3 is TGCGCCAGCAGCCTAGACAGGGCTCACCTCTCTGGGGCCAACGTCCTGACTTTC.